Listed below are T cell receptor beta chains from one sample, sequenced in a study of human T cells and chemical hapten exposure. TCRdb itself ran the RACE reads through MiXCR, one entry per CDR3 protein. The table includes 350,000 to 400,000 distinct CDR3 sequences, around 6% detected once. The source was whole blood, collected in connection with sensitization to the hapten diphenylcyclopropenone (DPC). The receptors come from a woman aged 18-35 years with alopecia areata. Some clones in this sample may be carry-over from other donors' samples. Both conserved end residues are part of each CDR3. The order of the fields is V gene, J gene, CDR3 length, clone size, D gene, CDR3 protein, CDR3 DNA. D genes are given only for firm matches. Expanded clones are given a class, and other clones once, few, many or no size at all.

V gene: TRBV20-1; J gene: TRBJ2-1; CDR3 length: 14; clone size: many; D gene: TRBD2; CDR3 protein: CSAGLGRGSDEQFF; CDR3 DNA: TGCAGTGCGGGCCTAGGGAGGGGTAGCGATGAGCAGTTCTTC
V gene: TRBV7-9; J gene: TRBJ2-7; CDR3 length: 13; clone size: few; D gene: TRBD2; CDR3 protein: CASSGRASYEQYF; CDR3 DNA: TGTGCCAGCAGCGGGAGGGCCTCCTACGAGCAGTACTTC
V gene: TRBV11-2; J gene: TRBJ1-2; CDR3 length: 12; clone size: NA; D gene: NA; CDR3 protein: CASSLWDYGYTF; CDR3 DNA: TGTGCCAGCAGCTTATGGGACTATGGCTACACCTTC
V gene: TRBV3-1; J gene: TRBJ1-1; CDR3 length: 15; clone size: many; D gene: TRBD1; CDR3 protein: CASSPYDRAGTEAFF; CDR3 DNA: TGTGCCAGCAGCCCTTACGACAGGGCGGGCACTGAAGCTTTCTTT
V gene: TRBV10-3; J gene: TRBJ2-7; CDR3 length: 13; clone size: few; D gene: NA; CDR3 protein: CAIRGGLTYEQYF; CDR3 DNA: TGTGCCATCAGGGGGGGACTGACCTACGAGCAGTACTTC
V gene: TRBV20-1; J gene: TRBJ2-7; CDR3 length: 15; clone size: many; D gene: TRBD2; CDR3 protein: CSAATSGGRSYEQYF; CDR3 DNA: TGCAGTGCTGCGACTAGCGGGGGGCGCTCCTACGAGCAGTACTTC
V gene: TRBV6-2/TRBV6-3; J gene: TRBJ2-3; CDR3 length: 16; clone size: NA; D gene: TRBD1; CDR3 protein: CASRRQGVQYTDTQYF; CDR3 DNA: TGTGCCAGCAGGCGACAGGGGGTTCAATACACAGATACGCAGTATTTT
V gene: TRBV7-9; J gene: TRBJ2-5; CDR3 length: 13; clone size: few; D gene: NA; CDR3 protein: CASSRGITETQYF; CDR3 DNA: TGTGCCAGCAGTCGGGGGATAACCGAGACCCAGTACTTC
V gene: TRBV4-1; J gene: TRBJ2-1; CDR3 length: 15; clone size: few; D gene: TRBD2; CDR3 protein: CASSPAISGGNEQFF; CDR3 DNA: TGCGCCAGCAGCCCCGCTATAAGCGGGGGAAATGAGCAGTTCTTC
V gene: TRBV12-3/TRBV12-4; J gene: TRBJ1-1; CDR3 length: 14; clone size: many; D gene: TRBD1; CDR3 protein: CASTHSGGNTEAFF; CDR3 DNA: TGTGCCAGCACTCATTCAGGGGGCAACACTGAAGCTTTCTTT
V gene: TRBV6-2/TRBV6-3; J gene: TRBJ2-7; CDR3 length: 12; clone size: few; D gene: NA; CDR3 protein: CASSENPPASYF; CDR3 DNA: TGTGCCAGCAGTGAAAACCCCCCTGCTTCATACTTC
V gene: TRBV2; J gene: TRBJ1-6; CDR3 length: 13; clone size: NA; D gene: NA; CDR3 protein: CASSDSAGTPLHF; CDR3 DNA: TGTGCCAGCAGTGATAGCGCGGGGACACCCCTCCACTTT
V gene: TRBV28; J gene: TRBJ2-6; CDR3 length: 15; clone size: NA; D gene: NA; CDR3 protein: CASTTGNSGANVLTF; CDR3 DNA: TGTGCCAGCACAACGGGTAACTCTGGGGCCAACGTCCTGACTTTC
V gene: TRBV6-2/TRBV6-3; J gene: TRBJ1-5; CDR3 length: 13; clone size: many; D gene: NA; CDR3 protein: CASTPDYGQPQHF; CDR3 DNA: TGTGCCAGCACCCCCGACTACGGTCAGCCCCAGCATTTT
V gene: TRBV7-9; J gene: TRBJ2-4; CDR3 length: 14; clone size: NA; D gene: NA; CDR3 protein: CASNSDRSGNIQYF; CDR3 DNA: TGTGCCAGCAACTCCGACAGGTCCGGAAACATTCAGTACTTC
V gene: TRBV12-3/TRBV12-4; J gene: TRBJ1-2; CDR3 length: 10; clone size: few; D gene: NA; CDR3 protein: CATARDGYTF; CDR3 DNA: TGTGCCACCGCAAGGGATGGCTACACCTTC
V gene: TRBV5-1; J gene: TRBJ1-1; CDR3 length: 17; clone size: many; D gene: NA; CDR3 protein: CASSLEGLSPWGTEAFF; CDR3 DNA: TGCGCCAGCAGCTTGGAGGGCCTGAGCCCGTGGGGCACTGAAGCTTTCTTT
V gene: TRBV20-1; J gene: TRBJ2-5; CDR3 length: 12; clone size: many; D gene: TRBD2; CDR3 protein: CSAKAGAKTQYF; CDR3 DNA: TGCAGTGCTAAAGCGGGGGCTAAGACCCAGTACTTC
V gene: TRBV7-9; J gene: TRBJ1-5; CDR3 length: 15; clone size: many; D gene: NA; CDR3 protein: CASSLSGQNNQPQHF; CDR3 DNA: TGTGCCAGCAGCTTAAGTGGACAGAACAATCAGCCCCAGCATTTT
V gene: TRBV7-9; J gene: TRBJ1-4; CDR3 length: 13; clone size: many; D gene: NA; CDR3 protein: CASSLTAEGKLFF; CDR3 DNA: TGTGCCAGCAGCTTAACGGCAGAGGGGAAACTGTTTTTT